This T cell receptor (beta chain) was captured by sequencing in a study of post-analysis software for immune sequencing data (dated by TCRdb to the mid-2010s). Looking at the study overall: Disease courses on record covered relapsing-remitting, secondary progressive and progressive-relapsing multiple sclerosis, though some patients had no subtype annotation. A subset of samples was prepared in parallel using single-end sample barcoding, then pooled and co-amplified after Illumina adapter ligation. The multiple sclerosis patient repertoires were compared with around ten previously published healthy control repertoires from donors aged about 6 to 26 years.

The CDR3 spans 14 residues, from the cysteine through the phenylalanine. The kept DNA is CDR3 alone, 42 bases in frame from the first base. CDR1 KGHSH and CDR2 LQKENI were looked up in the germline V gene. The germline ends are 15 bases apart after V is trimmed by 6 bases and J by 4 bases. The paper's findings and limits, for the study overall: Multiple sclerosis patients had significantly lower normalized Chao1 diversity than controls, a result that suggests substantial peripheral T-cell clonal expansion. Significantly higher frequencies in patients than in controls were found for about five TRBV segments, including TRBV5-6, TRBV5-1 and TRBV20-1. The control group was slightly older than the multiple sclerosis patient group. Direct clustering with F measure revealed strong co-clustering of samples prepared in the same batch, which led to a batch-effect correction.

TCR beta repertoires were profiled from peripheral blood of roughly 13 young patients with multiple sclerosis to demonstrate the VDJtools post-analysis software. The multiple sclerosis patients were children and adolescents ranging in age from roughly 6 to 15 years. Details on this clonotype: Its recognized antigen is unknown. The input lacks base qualities; no much larger clone sits a single base away.

The method behind the library was PCR. This sample was sequenced with an Illumina HiSeq 2500. To reduce PCR and sequencing biases, unique molecular identifiers were built into the TCR beta cDNA libraries. Per 1 to 10 million input T cells, roughly 0.5 million cDNA molecules were obtained, such that each molecule approximated one T cell. The patient libraries were prepared and sequenced using the same protocol as the earlier healthy control dataset. Within a given batch, samples were prepared together, multiplexed and sequenced on the same HiSeq lane. Processing in the source paper ran as follows. MIGEC was used to process the raw barcoded reads, and molecular identifier groups with only a single read were discarded before consensus assembly and CDR3 extraction. VDJtools was used for post-analysis of the clonotype tables, and diversity was normalized by down-sampling every dataset to the size of the smallest sample. In repertoire overlap clustering, CDR3 amino acid sequences, but not nucleotide sequences, were matched to correct batch-related cross-sample contamination. TCRdb redid the processing of the public reads, applying fastp at Q25 and MiXCR, and retained in-frame beta chains. Rows matching on CDR3 protein sequence are summarized as one entry with the most common DNA and genes. TCRdb's processing, not the study's, gives the V and J calls here. Within this sample are hundreds of thousands of distinct CDR3 sequences, with around 27% of them counted one time only. Around 0.56% of the sample goes to the ten largest clones.

The specimen sequenced was blood. The receptor comes from a girl aged 5-17 years with multiple sclerosis. Here the chain combines TRBV18 and TRBJ1-1; D gene: possibly TRBD1, on 5 matching bases. The bases are TGTGCCAGCTCCGCGCAACCTGGGGGCACTGAAGCTTTCTTT. Its protein product is CASSAQPGGTEAFF.